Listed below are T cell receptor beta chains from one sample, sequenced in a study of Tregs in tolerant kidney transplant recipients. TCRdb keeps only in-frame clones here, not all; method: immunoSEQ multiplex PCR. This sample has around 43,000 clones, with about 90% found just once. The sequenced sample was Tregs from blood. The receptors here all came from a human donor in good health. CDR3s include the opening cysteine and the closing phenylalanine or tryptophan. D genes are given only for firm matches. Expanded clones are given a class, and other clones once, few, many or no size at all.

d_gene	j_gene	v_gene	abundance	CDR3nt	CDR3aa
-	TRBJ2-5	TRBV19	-	TGTGCCAGTAGTATAGCAGGCGAGACCCAGTACTTC	CASSIAGETQYF
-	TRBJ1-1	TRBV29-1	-	TGCAGCGTGAAAGGACAGCTTGGGGACACTGAAGCTTTCTTT	CSVKGQLGDTEAFF
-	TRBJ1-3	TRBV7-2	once	TGTGCCAGCAGCCCTCATGGAGGGGGCTCTGGAAACACCATATATTTT	CASSPHGGGSGNTIYF
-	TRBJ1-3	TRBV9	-	TGTGCCAGCAGCGTAGATCCCTGGGGGCGAGGGATCTACGGAAACACCATATATTTT	CASSVDPWGRGIYGNTIYF
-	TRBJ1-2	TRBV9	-	TGTGCCAGCAGCGTAGATATGGCGGATGGCTACACCTTC	CASSVDMADGYTF
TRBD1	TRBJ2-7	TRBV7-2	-	TGTGCCAGCAGCTTAGTCCTGACAGGGACCTACGAGCAGTACTTC	CASSLVLTGTYEQYF
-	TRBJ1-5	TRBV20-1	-	TGCAGTGCAGGGGGTTTCCGGGCCCAGCATTTT	CSAGGFRAQHF
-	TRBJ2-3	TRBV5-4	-	TGTGCCAGCAGCGGTGGTCTAGGTGGACGCACTCGCACAGATACGCAGTATTTT	CASSGGLGGRTRTDTQYF
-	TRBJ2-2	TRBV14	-	TGTGCCAGCAGCCCTCGTAGTCGGTTCGCCGGGGAGCTGTTTTTT	CASSPRSRFAGELFF
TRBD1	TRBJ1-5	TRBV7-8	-	TGTGCCAGCAGCTTACTACCGGGACAGGGGGCAAGAAGCAATCAGCCCCAGCATTTT	CASSLLPGQGARSNQPQHF
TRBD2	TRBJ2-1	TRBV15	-	TGTGCCACCAGTTTCTCTAGCGGGAGCCTCTACAATGAGCAGTTCTTC	CATSFSSGSLYNEQFF
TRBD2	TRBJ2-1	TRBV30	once	TGTGCCTGGAGTGTTCGGGCTAGCGGGGGGCGTAACAATGAGCAGTTCTTC	CAWSVRASGGRNNEQFF
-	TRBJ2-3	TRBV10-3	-	TGTGCCATCAGTGAAGCTGGCAATACGCAGTATTTT	CAISEAGNTQYF
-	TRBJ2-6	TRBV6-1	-	TGTGCCAGCAGTGAACCGGCGTGGGGGGCCAACGTCCTGACTTTC	CASSEPAWGANVLTF
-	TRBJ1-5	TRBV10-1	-	TGCGCCAGCTCTGAAGACACAGGGAGTATCCCTCAGCCCCAGCATTTT	CASSEDTGSIPQPQHF
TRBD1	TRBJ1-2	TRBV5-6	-	TGTGCCAGCAGTCAGGACAGGGGACCCCCCAACTATGGCTACACCTTC	CASSQDRGPPNYGYTF
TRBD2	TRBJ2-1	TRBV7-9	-	TGTGCCAGCAGTTTCGGACTAGCGGGAGGGCCGAGACCCCTCTTC	CASSFGLAGGPRPLF
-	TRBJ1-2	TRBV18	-	TGTGCCAGCTCACAAGACAGGCCCGGGGGCTATGGCTACACCTTC	CASSQDRPGGYGYTF
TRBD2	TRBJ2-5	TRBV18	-	TGTGCCAGCTCACCCGGGACTAGCGGGGGGGCCCAAGAGACCCAGTACTTC	CASSPGTSGGAQETQYF
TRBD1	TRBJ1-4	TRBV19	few	TGTGCCAGTAGTGCAGCCCCGGGAACAGGGGATGAAAAACTGTTTTTT	CASSAAPGTGDEKLFF
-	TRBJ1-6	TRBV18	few	TGTGCCAGCTCACTCCAGGGATACTCGGGTAATTCACCCCTCCACTTT	CASSLQGYSGNSPLHF
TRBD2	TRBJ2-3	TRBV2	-	TGTGCCAGCAGCTGGGGACTAGCGTTGCCCGATACGCAGTATTTT	CASSWGLALPDTQYF
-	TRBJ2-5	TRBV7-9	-	TGTGCCAGCAGCTTATCGGGGAGGAGAACCGTCCAAGAGACCCAGTACTTC	CASSLSGRRTVQETQYF
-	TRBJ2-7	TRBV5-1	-	TGCGCCAGCAGCTTAGGGGGGACAGCGGTACACGAGCAGTACTTC	CASSLGGTAVHEQYF
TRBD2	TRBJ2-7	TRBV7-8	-	TGTGCCAGCGCCACCGGGACTAGCTCCTACGAGCAGTACTTC	CASATGTSSYEQYF
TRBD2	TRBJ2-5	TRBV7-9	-	TGTGCCAGCAGCCGTTTAGCGGGGGGGCAAGAGACCCAGTACTTC	CASSRLAGGQETQYF
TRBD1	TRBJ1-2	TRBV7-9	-	TGTGCCAGCAGCTTAAGGGACAGGGAAGGAGGTGGCTACACCTTC	CASSLRDREGGGYTF
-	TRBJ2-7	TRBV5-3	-	TGTGCCAGAAAGGGGCTGGGGGTCTACGAGCAGTACTTC	CARKGLGVYEQYF
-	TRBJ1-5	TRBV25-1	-	TGTGCCAGCAGTCCCACAGGAGGCCAGCCCCAGCATTTT	CASSPTGGQPQHF
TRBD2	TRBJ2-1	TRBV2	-	TGTGCCAGCAACCTCAAAGCGGGGTCATACAATGAGCAGTTCTTC	CASNLKAGSYNEQFF
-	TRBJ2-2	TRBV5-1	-	TGCGCCAGCAGCTTGGACTCCATGGACACCGGGGAGCTGTTTTTT	CASSLDSMDTGELFF
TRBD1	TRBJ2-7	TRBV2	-	TGTGCCAGCAGTGAGGGGACAGGGTGGACCTACGAGCAGTACTTC	CASSEGTGWTYEQYF
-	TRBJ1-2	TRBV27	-	TGTGCCAGCAGTTTATTGGGTACCAGTAACTATGGCTACACCTTC	CASSLLGTSNYGYTF
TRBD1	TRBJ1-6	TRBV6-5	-	TGTGCCAGCAGGGGACAGGCGGTGGTAGGTTCACCCCTCCACTTT	CASRGQAVVGSPLHF
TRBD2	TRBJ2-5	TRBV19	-	TGTGCCAGTAGTCCCCTAGGACTAGCGGGAGAAGAGACCCAGTACTTC	CASSPLGLAGEETQYF
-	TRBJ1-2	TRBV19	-	TGTGCCACCGTGGACAATAACTATGGCTACACCTTC	CATVDNNYGYTF
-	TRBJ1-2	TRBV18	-	TGTGCCAGCTCACCAGGACAGCCATATGGCTACACCTTC	CASSPGQPYGYTF
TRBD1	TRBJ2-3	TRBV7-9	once	TGTGCCAGCAGCTCCGGGACAGGGCGCACAGATACGCAGTATTTT	CASSSGTGRTDTQYF
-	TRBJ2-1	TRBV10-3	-	TGTGCCATCAGCGGCGGGACCAAAGACCATGAGCAGTTCTTC	CAISGGTKDHEQFF
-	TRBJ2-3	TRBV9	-	TGTGCCAGCATACGACTCCCCGATACGCAGTATTTT	CASIRLPDTQYF
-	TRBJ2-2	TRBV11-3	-	TGTGCCAGCAGCTCACAGGCGAACACCGGGGAGCTGTTTTTT	CASSSQANTGELFF
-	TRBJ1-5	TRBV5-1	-	TGCGCCAGCAGCCTGACCCCGAGGACCCATAGCAATCAGCCCCAGCATTTT	CASSLTPRTHSNQPQHF
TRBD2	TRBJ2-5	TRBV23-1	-	TGCGCCAGCATCCCGAGGACTAGCGGGGAGGGTATTGAGACCCAGTACTTC	CASIPRTSGEGIETQYF
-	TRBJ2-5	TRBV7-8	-	TGTGCCAGCAGCCTCGGACGGGATGGGACCCAGTACTTC	CASSLGRDGTQYF
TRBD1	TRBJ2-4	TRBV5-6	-	TGTGCCAGCAGCTTGACAGGGGCGCACATTCAGTACTTC	CASSLTGAHIQYF
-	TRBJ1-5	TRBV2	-	TGTGCCAGCAGTGGCAGGCTAGGCAATCAGCCCCAGCATTTT	CASSGRLGNQPQHF
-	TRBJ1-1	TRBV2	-	TGTGCCAGCAGTGTCGAGAACACTGAAGCTTTCTTT	CASSVENTEAFF
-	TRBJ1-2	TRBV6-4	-	TGCGCCAGCAGTGGGCTAGAAGGGGTAGGGAACTATGGCTACACCTTC	CASSGLEGVGNYGYTF
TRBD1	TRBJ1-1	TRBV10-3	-	TGTGCCATCAGTAGACAGGGGTTACCGCCGCCAAATGAAGCTTTCTTT	CAISRQGLPPPNEAFF